These 28 T cell receptor beta chains were all obtained from the same sample, sequenced in a study of T cell changes during pregnancy in multiple sclerosis. Assay used: immunoSEQ multiplex PCR; TCRdb lists only in-frame clones, some missing. The sample consists of approximately 33,000 clones, 88% of them appearing once. Source: CD4+ T cells from peripheral blood mononuclear cells, taken in the first trimester of pregnancy. The origin of the receptors is a female donor in good health, enrolled as a control in a pregnancy study.

The CDR3 sequence: CASSQARYYGYTF. CDR3 sequence (DNA): TGCGCCAGCAGCCAAGCCAGATACTATGGCTACACCTTC. The chain carries TRBV4-1 and TRBJ1-2; D unclear. Germline V gene lookup returns CDR1 MGHRA and CDR2 YSYEKL. With 1 base removed from V and 3 bases from J, the gap between germline ends came to 6 bases. This CDR3 has 13 amino acids.

V is TRBV11-2 and J is TRBJ2-7, with D possibly being TRBD2 (5 bases). V gave up 3 bases and J gave up 6 bases, with 12 bases separating them. Germline V gene lookup returns CDR1 SGHAT and CDR2 FQNNGV. This CDR3 comprises 13 residues. This chain's CDR3 is CASSFSRVGEQYF. CDR3 DNA: TGTGCCAGCAGCTTCTCGAGGGTGGGCGAGCAGTACTTC.

J is TRBJ2-4 and V is TRBV7-8; 7 nucleotides match TRBD2. Germline V CDR1 and CDR2: SGHVS, FQNEAQ. V trimming: 5 bases; J trimming: 7 bases; junction bases outside the gene matches: 17. CDR3 length: 17 residues. CDR3 DNA: TGTGCCAGCAGCCCGAGGGGTGGGGACGGGGGGAGGAACATTCAGTACTTC. Residues: CASSPRGGDGGRNIQYF.

This clone was counted once. The V and J genes are TRBV30 and TRBJ1-2; D perhaps matches TRBD1 (5 bases). There are 15 residues in the CDR3. The V end lost 3 bases, the J end lost 7 bases, and 21 bases lay between the germline ends. Germline V gives CDR1 GTSNPN, CDR2 SVGIG (reference sequence). The CDR3 reads CAWSPVLGGAGGYTF. In DNA form, the CDR3 reads TGTGCCTGGAGCCCCGTTCTGGGAGGGGCGGGTGGCTACACCTTC.

The DNA of the CDR3 is TGTGCCAGCAGTTACTCTCCCTCGGGGGGCCGGCACGAGCAGTACTTC. Protein: CASSYSPSGGRHEQYF. The rearrangement uses TRBV6-5 and TRBJ2-7; possibly TRBD2 for D (7 bases). This CDR3 spans 16 amino acids. The germline V gene has CDR1 MNHEY and CDR2 SVGAGI. V lost 0 bases and J 5 bases, leaving 17 bases between the germline ends.

The rearrangement links TRBV7-3 to TRBJ2-1; D is possibly TRBD2 (5 bases). The CDR3 length is 15 residues. V was trimmed by 0 bases and J by 4 bases, leaving 10 bases between them. CDR1 is SGHTA and CDR2 is FQGTGA in the germline V gene. The chain's CDR3 is CASSLTISGYNEQFF. CDR3 nucleotide sequence: TGTGCCAGCAGCTTAACAATCTCGGGGTACAATGAGCAGTTCTTC.

This chain links TRBV18 with TRBJ1-1; D may be TRBD1 (6 bases). This CDR3 has 15 residues. V lost 3 bases and J 3 bases, leaving 14 bases between the germline ends. Germline loops: CDR1 KGHSH, CDR2 LQKENI. The DNA for the CDR3 is TGTGCCAGCTCACCCAAACAGGGAATTTACACTGAAGCTTTCTTT. Translating it yields CASSPKQGIYTEAFF.

This clone was recorded only once. V and J are TRBV4-1 and TRBJ2-3; a possible D gene is TRBD1 (5 bases). The CDR3 sequence is 16 residues long. V shed 1 base and J shed 0 bases, with 11 bases lying between them. In germline, CDR1 is MGHRA, CDR2 YSYEKL. The CDR3, as DNA: TGCGCCAGCAGCCAAGGTCTTGACAGTAGCACAGATACGCAGTATTTT. It translates to CASSQGLDSSTDTQYF.

The rearrangement joins TRBV25-1 to TRBJ2-7; possible D gene TRBD2, 5 bases. V shed 6 bases and J shed 7 bases, with 13 bases lying between them. The CDR3 runs to 12 residues. Germline V lookup: CDR1 MGHDK, CDR2 SYGVNS. Here the CDR3 DNA reads TGTGCCAGCAGACCTTTTACGGGGGAGCAGTACTTC. It specifies CASRPFTGEQYF.

The rearrangement links TRBV5-6 to TRBJ1-2; possible D gene TRBD1, 5 bases. The V gene's germline CDR1 is SGHDT and CDR2 YYEEEE. This CDR3 comprises 14 residues. V was pared by 2 bases and J by 0 bases, with 8 bases between. The CDR3 is CASSFQGSNYGYTF. In nucleotides, the CDR3 is TGTGCCAGCAGCTTCCAGGGCTCTAACTATGGCTACACCTTC.

This chain uses TRBV6-6 with TRBJ1-4; no clear D gene. In germline, CDR1 is MNHNY, CDR2 SVGAGI (reference sequence). Trimming pared 7 bases from V and 4 bases from J, leaving 10 bases between. The CDR3 runs to 13 residues. This CDR3 is CASIGSVNEKLFF. The CDR3 coding sequence is TGTGCCAGCATCGGTAGTGTTAATGAAAAACTGTTTTTT.

V is TRBV14 and J is TRBJ1-4; unclear D gene. The CDR3 covers 13 residues. V was trimmed by 4 bases and J by 8 bases, leaving 11 bases between them. Germline V gene lookup returns CDR1 SGHDN and CDR2 FVKESK. CDR3 bases: TGTGCCAGCAGCCCCGGAGGTGGGGAAAAACTGTTTTTT. It specifies CASSPGGGEKLFF.

The genes are TRBV11-3 and TRBJ2-1, with a tentative D call TRBD2 (5 bases). Germline CDR1 is SGHNT and CDR2 is YENEEA. There are 14 residues in the CDR3. V was trimmed by 6 bases and J by 4 bases, leaving 13 bases between them. CDR3 DNA: TGTGCCAGCAGTCAATCCGGGGTGTACAATGAGCAGTTCTTC. It is translated as CASSQSGVYNEQFF.

For the CDR3, the DNA is TGTGCCTGGAGTGGGCGGGGGGGCCGGAAGGCAGATACGCAGTATTTT. As protein: CAWSGRGGRKADTQYF. The V call is TRBV30, the J call TRBJ2-3, with 9 bases aligning to TRBD2. The CDR3 totals 16 residues. Germline CDR1 GTSNPN, CDR2 SVGIG (reference sequence). Losses at the gene ends were 1 base for V and 4 bases for J; bases not matched to a gene: 9.

The rearrangement joins TRBV13 to TRBJ2-5; 9 bases are shared with TRBD1. V lost 2 bases and J lost 2; bases outside the gene matches: 9. This CDR3 contains 17 residues. Germline V gives CDR1 PRHDT, CDR2 FYEKMQ (reference sequence). CDR3 sequence (DNA): TGTGCCAGCAGCTTAAGGGGACAGGGCATAGCACAAGAGACCCAGTACTTC. Protein product: CASSLRGQGIAQETQYF. Combining the CDR3 with reference TRBV13 and TRBJ2-5 gives the whole variable domain AAGVIQSPRHLIKEKRETATLKCYPIPRHDTVYWYQQGPGQDPQFLISFYEKMQSDKGSIPDRFSAQQFSDYHSELNMSSLELGDSALYFCASSLRGQGIAQETQYFGPGTRLLVL.

In this sample, this clone turned up once. This chain joins TRBV5-6 and TRBJ1-5; D gene uncertain. Looked up from germline, CDR1 is SGHDT and CDR2 is YYEEEE. The CDR3 contains 16 residues. The ends were cut back, 5 bases at V and 0 bases at J, with 15 bases in the middle. CDR3 amino acids: CASSIGMGVSNQPQHF. DNA of the CDR3: TGTGCCAGCAGTATAGGGATGGGAGTTAGCAATCAGCCCCAGCATTTT. Full variable domain (remainder filled in from reference TRBV5-6 and TRBJ1-5): DAGVTQSPTHLIKTRGQQVTLRCSPKSGHDTVSWYQQALGQGPQFIFQYYEEEERQRGNFPDRFSGHQFPNYSSELNVNALLLGDSALYLCASSIGMGVSNQPQHFGDGTRLSIL.

The genes are TRBV7-9 and TRBJ2-2; D may be TRBD1 (6 bases). This CDR3 is 14 amino acids long. V dropped 8 bases and J dropped 2 bases, with 12 bases sitting between them. Per germline, CDR1 SEHNR and CDR2 FQNEAQ (reference sequence). The CDR3, as DNA: TGTGCCAGCCAGGAACAGGGAAACACCGGGGAGCTGTTTTTT. As protein: CASQEQGNTGELFF.

The V gene is TRBV2, the J gene TRBJ1-2; D possibly corresponds to TRBD1 (6 bases). V gave up 5 bases and J gave up 0 bases, with 10 bases separating them. In germline, CDR1 is SNHLY, CDR2 FYNNEI. This CDR3 is built from 14 residues. The DNA of the CDR3 is TGTGCCAGCAGTATTACAGGGCCTAACTATGGCTACACCTTC. The encoded protein is CASSITGPNYGYTF.

The chain recombines TRBV30 with TRBJ2-4, with 12 bases lining up with TRBD2. This CDR3 has 16 amino acids. The germline CDR1 and CDR2 sequences are GTSNPN and SVGIG (reference sequence). Trimming took 3 bases from V and 0 from J; bases not matched to a gene: 3. The CDR3 region is CAWRLAGGGAKNIQYF. The CDR3 nucleotides read TGTGCCTGGAGACTAGCGGGGGGCGGAGCCAAAAACATTCAGTACTTC.

This sequence joins TRBV5-4 and TRBJ1-3; tentatively, D is TRBD1 (6 bases). Trimming shortened V by 4 bases and J by 3 bases, and 8 bases separated the two germline ends. Germline V gives CDR1 SGHNT, CDR2 YYREEE (reference sequence). The CDR3 runs 13 residues. CDR3 sequence reads: CASSRDNGNTIYF. CDR3 DNA: TGTGCCAGCAGCCGGGACAATGGAAACACCATATATTTT.

The chain links TRBV5-1 to TRBJ2-1; TRBD2 might be the D (5 bases). This CDR3 contains 13 residues. V shed 5 bases and J shed 3 bases, with 9 bases lying between them. The germline gives CDR1 SGHRS, CDR2 YFSETQ. For the CDR3, the DNA is TGCGCCAGCAGTAACGGGGTCTACAATGAGCAGTTCTTC. Its protein product is CASSNGVYNEQFF.

J is TRBJ1-1 and V is TRBV19; D possibly corresponds to TRBD1 (5 bases). The CDR3 runs to 17 residues. CDR1 is LNHDA, CDR2 SQIVND, per germline (reference sequence). Trimming stripped 5 bases from V and 3 bases from J, with 22 bases between. CDR3 amino acids: CASSAQGRGVSDTEAFF. CDR3 sequence (DNA): TGTGCCAGTAGTGCTCAGGGTCGGGGGGTCTCGGACACTGAAGCTTTCTTT.

V usage is TRBV5-1 and J usage is TRBJ1-2, with D uncertain. Trimming cost V 1 base and J 0 bases, with 10 bases left between them. CDR1 is SGHRS, CDR2 YFSETQ, per germline. The length of the CDR3 is 15 residues. As DNA, the CDR3 is TGCGCCAGCAGCTTGTCTTCCGGGACTAACTATGGCTACACCTTC. Encoded protein: CASSLSSGTNYGYTF. The complete variable domain, with remaining parts taken from reference TRBV5-1 and TRBJ1-2, reads KAGVTQTPRYLIKTRGQQVTLSCSPISGHRSVSWYQQTPGQGLQFLFEYFSETQRNKGNFPGRFSGRQFSNSRSEMNVSTLELGDSALYLCASSLSSGTNYGYTFGSGTRLTVV.

The chain has TRBV5-1 and TRBJ1-1; no clear D. CDR1 and CDR2 (germline): SGHRS, YFSETQ. The CDR3 covers 15 residues. The V end was cut by 0 bases, the J end by 0 bases, with 9 bases between. CDR3 bases: TGCGCCAGCAGCTTGGAACCAGAAGTGAACACTGAAGCTTTCTTT. Translation gives CASSLEPEVNTEAFF.

This clone was counted a single time. V is TRBV27 and J is TRBJ1-6; the D gene is possibly TRBD1 (5 bases). The CDR3 contains 14 residues. Trimming removed 6 bases from V and 7 bases from J, with 13 bases in between. The germline gives CDR1 MNHEY, CDR2 SMNVEV (reference sequence). Here the CDR3 reads CASSPPGGNSPLHF. CDR3 in DNA: TGTGCCAGCAGCCCACCCGGGGGGAATTCACCCCTCCACTTT.

The CDR3 DNA reads as TGTGCCAGCAGCCCACTTGGGAGGAATGAGCAGTTCTTC. Translating it yields CASSPLGRNEQFF. The chain has TRBV9 and TRBJ2-1, with D possibly being TRBD2 (6 bases). Germline values: CDR1 SGDLS, CDR2 YYNGEE. Trimming took 4 bases from V and 7 from J, leaving 12 bases between them. This CDR3 has 13 amino acids.

The chain uses TRBV19 and TRBJ2-5; D gene unclear. Germline assignment: CDR1 LNHDA and CDR2 SQIVND (reference sequence). Trimming removed 1 base at V and 4 bases at J, with 7 bases between. The length of the CDR3 is 13 residues. CDR3 in DNA: TGTGCCAGTAGTATAGGCAGGTCAGAGACCCAGTACTTC. It specifies CASSIGRSETQYF.

This chain links TRBV4-2 with TRBJ2-3, with TRBD2 matching over 9 bases. The trim removed 4 bases at V and 3 bases at J, leaving 5 bases unmatched. The germline V gene has CDR1 LGHNA and CDR2 YNFKEQ. The CDR3 has 15 residues. CDR3 region: CASSPLAGRTDTQYF. The DNA for the CDR3 is TGTGCCAGCAGCCCCCTAGCGGGGCGGACAGATACGCAGTATTTT.